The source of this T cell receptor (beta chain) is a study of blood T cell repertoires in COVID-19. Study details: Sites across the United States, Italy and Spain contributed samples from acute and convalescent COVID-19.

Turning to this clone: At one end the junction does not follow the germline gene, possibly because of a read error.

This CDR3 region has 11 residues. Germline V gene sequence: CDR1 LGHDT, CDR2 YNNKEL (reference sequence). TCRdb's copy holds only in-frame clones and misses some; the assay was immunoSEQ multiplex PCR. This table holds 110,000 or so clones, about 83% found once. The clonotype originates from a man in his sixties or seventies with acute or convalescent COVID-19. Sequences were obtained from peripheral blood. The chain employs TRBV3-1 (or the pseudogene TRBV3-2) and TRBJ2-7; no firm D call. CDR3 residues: CARYSHYEQYF. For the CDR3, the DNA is TGCGCCCGTTATAGCCACTACGAGCAGTACTTC.